The 17 T cell receptor beta chains reported below all come from one sample, sequenced in a study of shared clonotypes between healthy human individuals. Data came from immunoSEQ multiplex PCR; TCRdb stores just in-frame clones and leaves some out. The repertoire has about half a million clones, 79% of them found once; the top ten carry approximately 12%. Sequenced sample: PBMCs. These receptors were obtained from a woman aged 40 to 50 in good health. Some clones in this sample may be carry-over from other donors' samples.

The chain recombines TRBV4-1 with TRBJ2-7; 9 bases map to TRBD1. Germline assignment: CDR1 MGHRA and CDR2 YSYEKL. Trimming removed 4 bases from V and 3 bases from J; junction bases left unmatched: 4. The CDR3 has 14 residues. The CDR3 is CASSRRDRDYEQYF. CDR3 coding DNA: TGCGCCAGCAGCCGCCGGGACAGGGACTACGAGCAGTACTTC.

This chain uses TRBV11-2 with TRBJ1-2; 8 bases map to TRBD1. The CDR3 has 15 amino acids. Per the germline V gene, CDR1 is SGHAT and CDR2 is FQNNGV. V trimming: 1 base; J trimming: 8 bases; junction bases outside the gene matches: 9. For the CDR3, the DNA is TGTGCCAGCAGCTTAGGAGGGGACAGGAACGGGGGCTACACCTTC. Protein product: CASSLGGDRNGGYTF.

J is TRBJ2-5 and V is TRBV28, with D possibly matching TRBD2 (6 bases). The CDR3 consists of 15 residues. Trimming shortened V by 3 bases and J by 3 bases, and 14 bases separated the two germline ends. The germline V gene has CDR1 MDHEN and CDR2 SYDVKM. CDR3 sequence reads: CASSFGRLLKETQYF. CDR3 nucleotides: TGTGCCAGCAGTTTCGGGAGACTACTAAAAGAGACCCAGTACTTC.

This clone appeared a few times. A far bigger clonotype differs at one base, so this is likely a read error. The rearrangement links TRBV10-3 to TRBJ1-2, with D hard to call. Germline V lookup: CDR1 ENHRY, CDR2 SYGVKD. The CDR3 sequence is 15 residues long. Here the CDR3 DNA reads TGTGCCATCAGTGAGAGGCAGCCCGCTGGCTATGGCTGCACCTTC. This translates into CAISERQPAGYGCTF.

The chain links TRBV28 to TRBJ2-6; no firm D call. The CDR3 runs 14 residues. Trimming cost V 8 bases and J 0 bases, with 8 bases left between them. The germline gives CDR1 MDHEN, CDR2 SYDVKM. CDR3 DNA sequence: TGTGCCAGCGCACTCAGCTCTGGGGCCAACGTCCTGACTTTC. The encoded protein is CASALSSGANVLTF.

The rearrangement links TRBV30 to TRBJ2-7, with 8 bases lining up with TRBD2. J was trimmed by 3 bases and V by 3 bases; bases with no gene match: 7. This CDR3 has 14 residues. Germline CDR1 is GTSNPN and CDR2 is SVGIG (reference sequence). CDR3: CAWSGAGGNYEQYF. DNA of the CDR3: TGTGCCTGGAGCGGCGCGGGGGGCAACTACGAGCAGTACTTC.

This clone appeared a few times. The genes are TRBV19 and TRBJ1-1; D is possibly TRBD1 (6 bases). V gave up 3 bases and J gave up 5 bases, with 10 bases separating them. CDR1 and CDR2 from the germline V gene are LNHDA and SQIVND (reference sequence). This CDR3 is 13 amino acids long. CDR3 DNA sequence: TGTGCCAGTAGTATGGGGGGGCAGACTGAAGCTTTCTTT. This sequence encodes CASSMGGQTEAFF.

As regards this clone: Given a much more abundant clone one base away, this may be a read error. The chain is built from TRBV28 and TRBJ2-7; maybe TRBD1 (6 bases). Trimming pared 5 bases from V and 4 bases from J, leaving 9 bases between. CDR3 length equals 12 residues. Germline V gives CDR1 MDHEN, CDR2 SYDVKM. CDR3 residues: CASSEQGYEQYF. The DNA for the CDR3 is TGTGCCAGCAGTGAACAGGGTTACGAGCAGTACTTC.

V and J are TRBV30 and TRBJ1-6; D gene ambiguous. The CDR3 totals 13 residues. Trimming shortened V by 4 bases and J by 7 bases, and 11 bases separated the two germline ends. Germline CDR1 reads GTSNPN; CDR2 reads SVGIG (reference sequence). The CDR3, as DNA: TGTGCCTGGAATAAGGGTTGGAATTCACCCCTCCACTTT. Translation gives CAWNKGWNSPLHF.

This clone was recorded only once. The V gene is TRBV18, the J gene TRBJ2-3, with D maybe TRBD2 (6 bases). CDR3 length: 15 amino acids. Germline CDR1 is KGHSH and CDR2 is LQKENI. V lost 3 bases to trimming and J lost 0 bases, with 10 bases between them. The CDR3: CASSPNSGSTDTQYF. The CDR3 DNA reads TGTGCCAGCTCACCTAATAGCGGAAGCACAGATACGCAGTATTTT.

V usage is TRBV2 and J usage is TRBJ2-3; 13 bases map to TRBD2. CDR3 size: 15 residues. CDR1 and CDR2 (germline): SNHLY, FYNNEI. V was pared by 6 bases and J by 3 bases, with 3 bases of the junction left unmatched. CDR3 in amino acids: CASRTLAGGTDTQYF. The CDR3 DNA sequence: TGTGCCAGCAGAACACTAGCGGGAGGGACAGATACGCAGTATTTT. The full variable domain, with the rest looked up from reference TRBV2 and TRBJ2-3, is EPEVTQTPSHQVTQMGQEVILRCVPISNHLYFYWYRQILGQKVEFLVSFYNNEISEKSEIFDDQFSVERPDGSNFTLKIRSTKLEDSAMYFCASRTLAGGTDTQYFGPGTRLTVL.

This chain uses TRBV6-5 with TRBJ1-1; possible D gene TRBD1, 6 bases. CDR1 and CDR2 from the germline V gene are MNHEY and SVGAGI. The CDR3 length is 13 residues. Trimming removed 6 bases from V and 1 base from J, with 9 bases in between. CDR3 nucleotide sequence: TGTGCCAGCAGAGCACAGGGGAACACTGAAGCTTTCTTT. Translating gives CASRAQGNTEAFF.

The gene calls are TRBV7-9 and TRBJ2-1; no firm D call. V dropped 1 base and J dropped 7 bases, with 11 bases sitting between them. Germline V CDR1 and CDR2: SEHNR, FQNEAQ (reference sequence). The CDR3 is 14 residues long. CDR3 sequence: CASSLVQVRNEQFF. The CDR3 DNA reads as TGTGCCAGCAGCTTAGTCCAGGTTAGAAATGAGCAGTTCTTC. Combining the CDR3 with reference TRBV7-9 and TRBJ2-1 gives the whole variable domain DTGVSQNPRHKITKRGQNVTFRCDPISEHNRLYWYRQTLGQGPEFLTYFQNEAQLEKSRLLSDRFSAERPKGSFSTLEIQRTEQGDSAMYLCASSLVQVRNEQFFGPGTRLTVL.

This clone was counted only a few times. The rearrangement joins TRBV2 to TRBJ1-5; tentatively, D is TRBD1 (6 bases). The CDR3 runs to 13 residues. Germline CDR1 reads SNHLY; CDR2 reads FYNNEI. The ends were cut back, 7 bases at V and 6 bases at J, with 13 bases in the middle. DNA of the CDR3: TGTGCCAGCACTCGGGGGGCTAGTCAGCCCCAGCATTTT. This sequence encodes CASTRGASQPQHF. The full variable domain, its missing parts supplied by reference TRBV2 and TRBJ1-5, is EPEVTQTPSHQVTQMGQEVILRCVPISNHLYFYWYRQILGQKVEFLVSFYNNEISEKSEIFDDQFSVERPDGSNFTLKIRSTKLEDSAMYFCASTRGASQPQHFGDGTRLSIL.

This chain's CDR3 is CASSLIPAANTGELFF. CDR3 DNA sequence: TGTGCCAGCAGCTTAATTCCGGCCGCGAACACCGGGGAGCTGTTTTTT. The chain links TRBV7-8 to TRBJ2-2; D call uncertain. The CDR3 sequence is 16 residues long. Trimming removed 2 bases from V and 0 bases from J, with 10 bases in between. From germline, CDR1 is SGHVS and CDR2 FQNEAQ. Together with reference TRBV7-8 and TRBJ2-2, the CDR3 gives the full variable domain: GAGVSQSPRYKVAKRGQDVALRCDPISGHVSLFWYQQALGQGPEFLTYFQNEAQLDKSGLPSDRFFAERPEGSVSTLKIQRTQQEDSAVYLCASSLIPAANTGELFFGEGSRLTVL.

This clone was seen more than once but under ten times. The V gene is TRBV7-9, the J gene TRBJ1-2, with TRBD1 as a possible D gene (5 bases). This CDR3 contains 16 residues. Germline V lookup: CDR1 SEHNR, CDR2 FQNEAQ (reference sequence). The V end was cut by 4 bases, the J end by 2 bases, with 17 bases between. CDR3 bases: TGTGCCAGCAGCTCCTGGTGGGGGAAGCTGAACTATGGCTACACCTTC. Protein: CASSSWWGKLNYGYTF.

The CDR3, as DNA: TGTGCCAGTAGTATAGACCGCCCCGACAATGAGCAGTTCTTC. Translation gives CASSIDRPDNEQFF. This sequence joins TRBV19 and TRBJ2-1; D call uncertain. Germline CDR1 is LNHDA and CDR2 is SQIVND (reference sequence). The CDR3 is 14 residues long. Trimming shortened V by 0 bases and J by 5 bases, and 8 bases separated the two germline ends.